This T cell receptor beta chain originates from a study of blood T cell repertoires in COVID-19. This clone was seen once. In assigning cohorts, the study relied on participant-reported clinical history. Cohort 3 donors counted as recovered after two negative PCRs, clearance, or resolved symptoms. The V gene's germline CDR1 is WSHSY and CDR2 SAAADI. This CDR3 has 15 residues. The V segment lost 3 bases and the J segment 5 bases; nucleotides outside the gene matches: 5. TCRdb keeps only in-frame clones here, not all; method: immunoSEQ multiplex PCR. The sample contains 110,000 to 150,000 clones, roughly 80% of which appear only once.

This chain connects TRBV10-2 to TRBJ2-2; 8 nucleotides align to TRBD1. This receptor was identified in a woman in her forties or fifties who had recovered from COVID-19. The material sequenced was PBMCs or T cells enriched from blood (not recorded which). The CDR3 DNA reads as TGCGCCAGCAGTGAAGGCAGGGGGCTTACCGGGGAGCTGTTTTTT. Translated, it gives CASSEGRGLTGELFF.